These 17 T cell receptor beta chains came from one sample sequenced in a study of PD-1 blockade in classical Hodgkin lymphoma. Relapse after autologous stem cell transplantation occurred in every patient, and brentuximab vedotin exposure varied. Assay: immunoSEQ multiplex PCR; the TCRdb copy retains only in-frame clones and omits some. Among under 30,000 clones listed, about 65% were seen once. The sample here was peripheral blood mononuclear cells (PBMCs), taken at baseline. All receptors derive from a human donor with classical Hodgkin lymphoma.

By frequency in the sample, this clone is medium-sized (0.01 to 0.1%). This chain links TRBV2 with TRBJ2-5; D is perhaps TRBD1 (6 bases). This CDR3 has 15 amino acids. V lost 6 bases to trimming and J lost 2 bases, with 16 bases between them. CDR1 is SNHLY, CDR2 FYNNEI, per germline. Here the CDR3 DNA reads TGTGCCAGCAGGCCGGCGGACAGTAAGCAAGAGACCCAGTACTTC. Protein: CASRPADSKQETQYF.

The chain is built from TRBV19 and TRBJ2-2; D may be TRBD2 (6 bases). Deletions cut 1 base from V and 0 bases from J, with 15 bases between. The germline gives CDR1 LNHDA, CDR2 SQIVND (reference sequence). The CDR3 extends over 18 amino acids. This CDR3 is CASSIVTGGTTNTGELFF. DNA for the CDR3: TGTGCCAGTAGTATAGTAACCGGAGGGACCACGAACACCGGGGAGCTGTTTTTT.

The rearrangement uses TRBV23-1 and TRBJ2-2; D may be TRBD1 (5 bases). TRBV23-1 is labeled an ORF, and its function is uncertain. The CDR3 covers 16 residues. Between the trimmed V and J ends, which lost 0 bases and 2 bases, there was a span of 10 bases. Here the CDR3 DNA reads TGCGCCAGCAGTCAATCCAAAGGGGCCAACACCGGGGAGCTGTTTTTT. Translation gives CASSQSKGANTGELFF.

The chain uses TRBV6-1 and TRBJ2-7; 8 bases line up with TRBD1. Trimming cost V 10 bases and J 12 bases; bases outside gene matches: 14. From germline, CDR1 is MNHNS and CDR2 SASEGT. The CDR3 has 12 residues. Here the CDR3 reads CATSDRVDVAYF. The CDR3, as DNA: TGTGCCACATCGGACAGGGTAGACGTTGCGTACTTC.

The rearrangement uses TRBV5-4 and TRBJ2-4; 9 positions match TRBD2. CDR3 length equals 18 residues. V lost 4 bases, J lost 11 bases, and 22 bases stayed unmatched. The germline CDR1 and CDR2 sequences are SGHNT and YYREEE (reference sequence). The CDR3 spells CASSQSGEVVAGVVLQYF. The CDR3 nucleotides read TGTGCCAGCAGCCAAAGTGGGGAGGTGGTAGCGGGAGTTGTACTTCAGTACTTC.

This rearrangement joins TRBV6-6 to TRBJ2-2; D remains unclear. V was trimmed by 8 bases and J by 5 bases, leaving 3 bases between them. CDR1 is MNHNY, CDR2 SVGAGI, per germline (reference sequence). CDR3 length: 10 amino acids. The CDR3 nucleotides are TGTGCCAGCGCTACCGGGGAGCTGTTTTTT. This translates into CASATGELFF.

The chain carries TRBV19 and TRBJ1-5, with 7 positions matching TRBD1. CDR1 and CDR2 from the germline V gene are LNHDA and SQIVND (reference sequence). Losses at the gene ends were 7 bases for V and 3 bases for J; bases not matched to a gene: 12. The length of the CDR3 is 16 residues. For the CDR3, the DNA is TGTGCCAGTAAGTTCGAGGGGGCTTTGAACAATCAGCCCCAGCATTTT. It encodes CASKFEGALNNQPQHF.

The V call is TRBV6-5, the J call TRBJ2-1; 15 nucleotides agree with TRBD2. This CDR3 has 16 amino acids. V lost 2 bases and J lost 9; bases outside the gene matches: 5. In germline, CDR1 is MNHEY, CDR2 SVGAGI. Here the CDR3 DNA reads TGTGCCAGCAGTTACGGACTAGCGGGAGGGTGGAGTGAGCAGTTCTTC. Translating gives CASSYGLAGGWSEQFF.

About this clone itself: One end of the junction varies from germline; a read error may be responsible. This chain connects TRBV7-7 to TRBJ2-5; the match to TRBD2 covers 14 bases. CDR1 SSHAT and CDR2 FNYEAQ come from the germline V gene (reference sequence). CDR3 size: 16 residues. As DNA, the CDR3 is TGTGCTAGCAGCTTAGGGACTAGCGGGAGCATTGAGACCCAGTACTTC. Residues: CASSLGTSGSIETQYF.

This clone came up many times. J is TRBJ1-3 and V is TRBV7-2; D may be TRBD1 (5 bases). Between the trimmed V and J ends, which lost 5 bases and 4 bases, there was a span of 12 bases. The CDR3 is 14 amino acids. Germline V CDR1 and CDR2: SGHTA, FQGNSA. The CDR3 spells CASSPRGGGNTIYF. The CDR3 region has the DNA TGTGCCAGCAGCCCCCGTGGGGGAGGAAACACCATATATTTT.

This chain joins TRBV27 and TRBJ2-1; TRBD2 aligns across 7 bases. The ends lost 4 bases at V and 5 bases at J; junction bases unmatched: 20. This CDR3 comprises 19 residues. Germline CDR1 reads MNHEY; CDR2 reads SMNVEV (reference sequence). The CDR3 DNA is TGTGCCAGCAGTTCCCTGACGGAGCTGCTAGCGGAAAGGAACAATGAGCAGTTCTTC. This codes for CASSSLTELLAERNNEQFF.

V usage is TRBV27 and J usage is TRBJ1-1; 7 positions agree with TRBD1. This CDR3 spans 15 amino acids. V lost 3 bases and J lost 2; bases outside the gene matches: 6. Germline V gene data show CDR1 as MNHEY and CDR2 as SMNVEV (reference sequence). This chain's CDR3 is CASSFDDRANTEAFF. The CDR3, as DNA: TGTGCCAGCAGTTTTGACGACAGGGCTAACACTGAAGCTTTCTTT.

This chain uses TRBV5-1 with TRBJ1-2, with D possibly being TRBD1 (6 bases). Germline loops: CDR1 SGHRS, CDR2 YFSETQ. The V and J ends lost 1 base and 3 bases respectively, with 13 bases between them. This CDR3 contains 15 residues. CDR3: CASSLSGGADYGYTF. The CDR3 coding sequence is TGCGCCAGCAGCTTGTCGGGGGGGGCGGACTATGGCTACACCTTC.

The gene calls are TRBV6-6 and TRBJ2-2, with D possibly being TRBD1 (6 bases). V lost 3 bases and J 0 bases, leaving 11 bases between the germline ends. CDR1 MNHNY and CDR2 SVGAGI come from the germline V gene (reference sequence). The CDR3 has 16 amino acids. DNA for the CDR3: TGTGCCAGCAGTTATCCAGGGGTAACGAACACCGGGGAGCTGTTTTTT. It is translated as CASSYPGVTNTGELFF.

V is TRBV5-1 and J is TRBJ1-1; 7 bases are shared with TRBD1. Germline trimming cut 0 bases from V and 5 bases from J; bases unmatched to any gene: 4. The CDR3 covers 14 residues. Germline V CDR1 and CDR2: SGHRS, YFSETQ. The CDR3 reads CASSLGQGRTEAFF. Written as DNA, the CDR3 is TGCGCCAGCAGCTTGGGACAGGGACGGACTGAAGCTTTCTTT. Drawing the rest from reference TRBV5-1 and TRBJ1-1, the complete variable domain is KAGVTQTPRYLIKTRGQQVTLSCSPISGHRSVSWYQQTPGQGLQFLFEYFSETQRNKGNFPGRFSGRQFSNSRSEMNVSTLELGDSALYLCASSLGQGRTEAFFGQGTRLTVV.

This CDR3 reads CASSMTPSSNTEAFF. CDR3 in DNA: TGTGCCAGTAGTATGACCCCGAGCTCGAACACTGAAGCTTTCTTT. The chain carries TRBV19 and TRBJ1-1; D unresolved. CDR1 and CDR2 from the germline V gene are LNHDA and SQIVND (reference sequence). This CDR3 region has 15 residues. The V gene lost 3 bases and the J gene lost 1 base, with 12 bases spanning the gap.

In DNA form, the CDR3 reads TGTGCCAGCAGCCCGCAAGGACAGGTGAACACTGAAGCTTTCTTT. Its translation is CASSPQGQVNTEAFF. The gene calls are TRBV11-2 and TRBJ1-1; 7 nucleotides match TRBD1. Per germline, CDR1 SGHAT and CDR2 FQNNGV. This CDR3 has 15 residues. The ends lost 5 bases at V and 0 bases at J; junction bases unmatched: 6.